This T cell receptor (beta chain) was identified during a study of PD-L1 blockade in urothelial cancer. Libraries were prepared by immunoSEQ multiplex PCR; TCRdb keeps only in-frame clonotypes and omits some of them. This sample has about 48,000 clones, with around 88% found just once. The V gene's germline CDR1 is WNHNN and CDR2 SYGVQD (reference sequence). The V gene lost 3 bases and the J gene lost 3 bases, with 10 bases spanning the gap. CDR3 length equals 14 residues. This sample's time point: peripheral blood 6 weeks after treatment start. This sequence originates from a man aged 60-69 years with urothelial cancer. The chain is built from TRBV10-1 and TRBJ2-3; D may be TRBD1 (6 bases). The material was PBMCs, obtained around atezolizumab (anti-PD-L1) treatment. The chain's CDR3 is CASSDQGGTDTQYF. The CDR3 nucleotides are TGCGCCAGCAGTGACCAAGGGGGAACAGATACGCAGTATTTT.